The rows below give T cell receptor beta chains drawn from one sample of a study of technical replicates of blood from a handful of donors. Sequencing used immunoSEQ multiplex PCR; TCRdb keeps in-frame clones, though not all of them. The data show about 80,000 clones, 97% seen once. The sample taken for sequencing was T cells isolated from PBMCs. The receptor source for this set is a human donor in good health. Each CDR3 is given with its conserved first and last residue.

v_call	j_call	cdr3_aa
TRBV7-2	TRBJ2-7	CASSLGRRDEQYF
TRBV5-4	TRBJ2-3	CASSLGGTDTQYF
TRBV19	TRBJ2-3	CASSILQGADTQYF
TRBV5-1	TRBJ2-3	CASSDGTGVTDTQYF
TRBV6-5	TRBJ2-1	CASKTSGGAEQFF
TRBV4-2	TRBJ2-7	CASSQGQGLASYEQYF
TRBV5-1	TRBJ2-2	CASSGQGEFTGELFF
TRBV6-1	TRBJ1-1	CASSPRQENTEAFF
TRBV30	TRBJ2-5	CAWSVQRGNQETQYF
TRBV13	TRBJ2-1	CASSLGTGGGEQFF
TRBV12-5	TRBJ1-3	CASTTYPNTIYF
TRBV7-9	TRBJ2-1	CASSQSGAYYYNEQFF
TRBV10-3	TRBJ2-5	CAISESGREKDF
TRBV2	TRBJ2-7	CASSPEVSYEQYF
TRBV9	TRBJ2-1	CASSVGTGYDEQFF
TRBV19	TRBJ2-7	CASSITGNEQYF
TRBV28	TRBJ1-2	CASSFILGGGGYTF
TRBV7-8	TRBJ2-5	CASSPSHPVDRGRGETQYF
TRBV7-8	TRBJ1-4	CASSLEFAGANEKLFF
TRBV5-1	TRBJ2-7	CASSFSSLSDEQYF
TRBV18	TRBJ2-1	CATHLRGEQFF
TRBV5-1	TRBJ2-5	CASSHPDRAEETQYF
TRBV25-1	TRBJ1-4	CASSAQGVDEKLFF